Following are 32 T cell receptor beta chains from one sample sequenced in a study of blood T cell repertoires in COVID-19. The method was immunoSEQ multiplex PCR; TCRdb's version includes in-frame clones alone and lacks a portion of them. This table holds about 60,000 clones, 91% found once. The sequenced material came from peripheral blood. These receptors were taken from a man in his 60s with acute or convalescent COVID-19.

J is TRBJ1-2 and V is TRBV28; the match to TRBD1 covers 8 bases. Germline CDR1 reads MDHEN; CDR2 reads SYDVKM. The CDR3 is 14 amino acids. Trimming at V came to 6 bases and at J to 7 bases, leaving 10 bases not matched to a gene. Here the CDR3 reads CASSLGQGSRGYTF. The DNA of the CDR3 is TGTGCCAGCAGCCTCGGACAGGGCTCCCGTGGCTACACCTTC.

The rearrangement links TRBV11-3 to TRBJ2-4, with D uncertain. V was trimmed by 0 bases and J by 0 bases, leaving 9 bases between them. Germline CDR1 SGHNT, CDR2 YENEEA. This CDR3 region has 16 residues. Here the CDR3 DNA reads TGTGCCAGCAGCTTAGATCACACATTAGCCAAAAACATTCAGTACTTC. It specifies CASSLDHTLAKNIQYF.

This clone was detected once. The chain is built from TRBV27 and TRBJ2-3; D is perhaps TRBD1 (6 bases). V lost 2 bases and J 5 bases, leaving 8 bases between the germline ends. Per the germline V gene, CDR1 is MNHEY and CDR2 is SMNVEV (reference sequence). The length of the CDR3 is 13 residues. In DNA, the CDR3 is TGTGCCAGCAGTTTAGGGGGCGTAGATACGCAGTATTTT. Amino acid sequence: CASSLGGVDTQYF.

The chain links TRBV15 to TRBJ2-7; 11 bases fit TRBD2. Germline CDR1 and CDR2: LNHNV and YYDKDF (reference sequence). Trimming cost V 4 bases and J 4 bases; bases outside gene matches: 6. The CDR3 extends over 15 amino acids. The CDR3 nucleotides read TGTGCCACCAGCACAAACTTAGCGGGAGGGTACGAGCAGTACTTC. As protein: CATSTNLAGGYEQYF.

The chain joins TRBV6-5 to TRBJ2-5, with 8 bases identical to TRBD1. Per the germline V gene, CDR1 is MNHEY and CDR2 is SVGAGI. The junction had 6 bases not matched to a gene; V was cut back by 5 bases and J by 4 bases. This CDR3 is built from 14 residues. For the CDR3, the DNA is TGTGCCAGCAGTACTCAGGACAGGGCAGAGACCCAGTACTTC. Translated: CASSTQDRAETQYF.

V is TRBV18 and J is TRBJ1-2; no clear D. V was cut by 3 bases and J by 3 bases, with 8 bases left in between. Germline-derived CDR1 and CDR2 are KGHSH and LQKENI. CDR3 length equals 13 residues. This CDR3 is CASSPTEDYGYTF. The CDR3 nucleotides are TGTGCCAGCTCACCGACCGAGGACTATGGCTACACCTTC.

The chain is built from TRBV21-1 and TRBJ2-1; the D segment call TRBD1 is taken from the table without a DNA check. TRBV21-1 is annotated as a pseudogene. The CDR3 is made up of 13 amino acids. CDR3 protein: CASTPDREDEQFF. In DNA, the CDR3 is TGTGCCAGCACCCCTGACAGGGAGGATGAGCAGTTCTTC.

This chain connects TRBV6-5 to TRBJ2-7, with TRBD1 identical over 10 bases. The CDR3 has 15 amino acids. In germline, CDR1 is MNHEY, CDR2 SVGAGI. With 6 bases clipped from V and 3 bases from J, the junction kept 8 bases outside the gene matches. The CDR3 nucleotides read TGTGCCAGCAGAAGCCCAGGACAGGGGGTCTACGAGCAGTACTTC. Protein: CASRSPGQGVYEQYF.

V usage is TRBV7-2 and J usage is TRBJ1-2, with D tentatively TRBD1 (6 bases). This CDR3 spans 14 amino acids. Germline CDR1 and CDR2: SGHTA and FQGNSA. V lost 5 bases and J 1 base, leaving 11 bases between the germline ends. The CDR3 loop reads CASSADRLNYGYTF. CDR3 coding DNA: TGTGCCAGCAGCGCTGACAGGCTTAACTATGGCTACACCTTC.

J is TRBJ1-1 and V is TRBV11-3; tentatively, D is TRBD1 (6 bases). Trimming pared 5 bases from V and 1 base from J, leaving 17 bases between. Germline-derived CDR1 and CDR2 are SGHNT and YENEEA. The length of the CDR3 is 16 residues. CDR3 region: CASSLRTTGKNTEAFF. In DNA, the CDR3 is TGTGCCAGCAGCCTCCGGACGACAGGAAAGAACACTGAAGCTTTCTTT.

This chain joins TRBV19 and TRBJ1-2, with D possibly matching TRBD1 (6 bases). V was clipped by 6 bases and J by 4 bases, with 12 bases between them. Germline CDR1 LNHDA, CDR2 SQIVND (reference sequence). CDR3 length equals 13 residues. CDR3 coding DNA: TGTGCCAGTAGCCAACAGGGTCCCTATGGCTACACCTTC. Amino acids: CASSQQGPYGYTF. Supplemented by reference TRBV19 and TRBJ1-2, the full variable domain reads DGGITQSPKYLFRKEGQNVTLSCEQNLNHDAMYWYRQDPGQGLRLIYYSQIVNDFQKGDIAEGYSVSREKKESFPLTVTSAQKNPTAFYLCASSQQGPYGYTFGSGTRLTVV.

V is TRBV9 and J is TRBJ2-5; 11 bases match TRBD2. This CDR3 has 17 amino acids. V trimming: 0 bases; J trimming: 2 bases; junction bases outside the gene matches: 6. Germline CDR1 reads SGDLS; CDR2 reads YYNGEE. The CDR3 sequence is CASSVAATSGTQETQYF. As DNA, the CDR3 is TGTGCCAGCAGCGTAGCCGCGACTAGCGGGACGCAAGAGACCCAGTACTTC.

The V call is TRBV5-1, the J call TRBJ1-2; no definite D call. CDR1 is SGHRS and CDR2 is YFSETQ in the germline V gene. The V and J ends lost 5 bases and 2 bases respectively, with 7 bases between them. This CDR3 is built from 12 residues. The CDR3, as DNA: TGCGCCAGCAGTGGTCAGAACTATGGCTACACCTTC. This gives the protein CASSGQNYGYTF.

The chain combines TRBV7-3 with TRBJ2-2; D uncertain. CDR3 length: 15 amino acids. The germline V and J ends were trimmed by 5 bases and 4 bases, with 14 bases remaining between them. CDR1 and CDR2 from the germline V gene are SGHTA and FQGTGA. CDR3 protein: CASSPTRLGTGELFF. The CDR3, as DNA: TGTGCCAGCAGCCCTACCCGGCTAGGCACCGGGGAGCTGTTTTTT.

The chain combines TRBV9 with TRBJ2-1; 7 nucleotides line up with TRBD1. The V gene's germline CDR1 is SGDLS and CDR2 YYNGEE. There are 15 residues in the CDR3. The V segment lost 0 bases and the J segment 7 bases; nucleotides outside the gene matches: 7. In DNA, the CDR3 is TGTGCCAGCAGCGTAGCCCTTACACAGGGGAATGAGCAGTTCTTC. Its protein is CASSVALTQGNEQFF.

The chain links TRBV6-2 or TRBV6-3 to TRBJ1-5; 9 positions agree with TRBD1. CDR1 is MNHEY, CDR2 SVGEGT, per germline. V dropped 6 bases and J dropped 7; count of bases not matched to a gene: 7. This CDR3 region has 14 residues. CDR3 in amino acids: CASSGTGGGQPQHF. The CDR3 nucleotides are TGTGCCAGCAGCGGTACAGGGGGCGGGCAGCCCCAGCATTTT.

The chain employs TRBV29-1 and TRBJ1-2; D is uncertain. CDR1 and CDR2 from the germline V gene are SQVTM and ANQGSEA. Trimming cost V 4 bases and J 4 bases, with 13 bases left between them. This CDR3 has 13 residues. Here the CDR3 DNA reads TGCAGCGTTGGGGTAGGTGGCGGCTATGGCTACACCTTC. Amino acid sequence: CSVGVGGGYGYTF.

This clone was seen once. The chain links TRBV9 to TRBJ2-1; 7 positions agree with TRBD2. J was trimmed by 5 bases and V by 0 bases; bases with no gene match: 5. Germline CDR1 SGDLS, CDR2 YYNGEE. The CDR3 has 15 residues. CDR3 protein: CASSVAGTINNEQFF. The CDR3 nucleotides are TGTGCCAGCAGCGTAGCGGGGACTATCAACAATGAGCAGTTCTTC. Using reference TRBV9 and TRBJ2-1 for the parts outside the CDR3, the full variable domain is DSGVTQTPKHLITATGQRVTLRCSPRSGDLSVYWYQQSLDQGLQFLIQYYNGEERAKGNILERFSAQQFPDLHSELNLSSLELGDSALYFCASSVAGTINNEQFFGPGTRLTVL.

The CDR3 spells CASSPQGGGSYEQYF. The CDR3 coding sequence is TGTGCCAGCAGCCCACAAGGGGGAGGGTCCTACGAGCAGTACTTC. The genes are TRBV5-4 and TRBJ2-7, with D possibly matching TRBD2 (7 bases). Trimming shortened V by 4 bases and J by 1 base, and 15 bases separated the two germline ends. CDR3 size: 15 residues. Germline lookup yields CDR1 SGHNT and CDR2 YYREEE (reference sequence).

The chain couples TRBV4-2 to TRBJ1-1; D unresolved. The ends were cut back, 6 bases at V and 4 bases at J, with 12 bases in the middle. The V gene's germline CDR1 is LGHNA and CDR2 YNFKEQ. The length of the CDR3 is 13 residues. In DNA form, the CDR3 reads TGTGCCAGCAGAAACCAGGAGGGCACTGAAGCTTTCTTT. Its protein product is CASRNQEGTEAFF.

The chain links TRBV30 to TRBJ1-1, with 7 nucleotides matching TRBD1. The CDR3 totals 15 residues. V lost 3 bases, J lost 2 bases, and 9 bases stayed unmatched. CDR1 GTSNPN and CDR2 SVGIG come from the germline V gene (reference sequence). CDR3 nucleotide sequence: TGTGCCTGGAGACGGGTACAGGGGACTAACACTGAAGCTTTCTTT. Protein product: CAWRRVQGTNTEAFF.

J is TRBJ2-1 and V is TRBV3-1 (or the pseudogene TRBV3-2), with 10 nucleotides matching TRBD2. Looked up from germline, CDR1 is LGHDT and CDR2 is YNNKEL (reference sequence). Trimming at V came to 2 bases and at J to 4 bases, leaving 2 bases not matched to a gene. CDR3 length: 15 amino acids. The CDR3 protein is CASSQRTSGYNEQFF. Here the CDR3 DNA reads TGTGCCAGCAGCCAACGGACTAGCGGATACAATGAGCAGTTCTTC.

This rearrangement joins TRBV7-2 to TRBJ2-7; the match to TRBD2 covers 9 bases. The CDR3 has 16 amino acids. Trimming removed 1 base from V and 2 bases from J; junction bases left unmatched: 6. The germline gives CDR1 SGHTA, CDR2 FQGNSA. CDR3 nucleotide sequence: TGTGCCAGCAGCTTAGAAGGCTCTAGCGGGACCTACGAGCAGTACTTC. It specifies CASSLEGSSGTYEQYF.

This clone is a singleton in its sample. The gene calls are TRBV7-2 and TRBJ2-3, with TRBD2 identical over 7 bases. The CDR3 spans 16 residues. Germline CDR1 and CDR2: SGHTA and FQGNSA. V shed 3 bases, J shed 0 bases, and the junction held 6 bases outside the gene matches. The CDR3 region is CASSFGREPSTDTQYF. The CDR3 DNA is TGTGCCAGCAGCTTTGGGCGGGAGCCTAGCACAGATACGCAGTATTTT.

The chain uses TRBV21-1 and TRBJ2-7; the DNA was not used to check the table's D call, TRBD1. TRBV21-1 is termed a pseudogene. CDR3 length: 14 amino acids. CDR3 sequence reads: CASSIRDRVDEQYF. The DNA for the CDR3 is TGTGCCAGCAGTATCCGGGACAGGGTCGACGAGCAGTACTTC.

The rearrangement joins TRBV7-8 to TRBJ1-6, with D perhaps matching TRBD1 (5 bases). From germline, CDR1 is SGHVS and CDR2 FQNEAQ. Trimming left V 2 bases short and J 1 base short, with 15 bases between. This CDR3 contains 18 residues. CDR3: CASSLRAGKESYNSPLHF. DNA for the CDR3: TGTGCCAGCAGCTTAAGGGCAGGGAAGGAATCCTATAATTCACCCCTCCACTTT.

The genes are TRBV14 and TRBJ2-5, with 14 bases that match TRBD2. V shed 1 base, J shed 5 bases, and the junction held 6 bases outside the gene matches. In germline, CDR1 is SGHDN, CDR2 FVKESK. The CDR3 runs 17 residues. CDR3 DNA sequence: TGTGCCAGCAGCCAAGGACTAGCGGGAGGGCCTTATGAGACCCAGTACTTC. Protein: CASSQGLAGGPYETQYF.

CDR3 loop: CASSLAGTENQPQHF. CDR3 DNA sequence: TGTGCCAGCAGCTTAGCCGGTACAGAGAATCAGCCCCAGCATTTT. V and J are TRBV7-2 and TRBJ1-5; the D is unclear. Germline V CDR1 and CDR2: SGHTA, FQGNSA. This CDR3 has 15 amino acids. Trimming removed 0 bases from V and 4 bases from J, with 10 bases in between.

The rearrangement joins TRBV5-1 to TRBJ1-2; TRBD1 agrees at 8 bases. The V gene end was trimmed by 0 bases and the J gene end by 0 bases; junction bases not matched to a gene: 10. The germline CDR1 and CDR2 sequences are SGHRS and YFSETQ. The CDR3 consists of 18 residues. The CDR3, as DNA: TGCGCCAGCAGCTTGGCCTTGGACAGGGTCCGTTCTAACTATGGCTACACCTTC. Translation: CASSLALDRVRSNYGYTF.

This clone was seen a single time. The V gene is TRBV30, the J gene TRBJ2-3; TRBD2 agrees at 7 bases. V dropped 1 base and J dropped 6; count of bases not matched to a gene: 10. The CDR3 extends over 15 amino acids. The germline gives CDR1 GTSNPN, CDR2 SVGIG (reference sequence). CDR3: CAWSALLAGADTQYF. Here the CDR3 DNA reads TGTGCCTGGAGTGCCCTTTTGGCGGGAGCCGATACGCAGTATTTT.

The chain couples TRBV5-1 to TRBJ2-5; no clear D. The V end lost 8 bases, the J end lost 2 bases, and 22 bases lay between the germline ends. Per germline, CDR1 SGHRS and CDR2 YFSETQ. This CDR3 region has 16 residues. The CDR3 nucleotides are TGCGCCAGTTCTAACCCCCAAAGCCCTGGTCAAGAGACCCAGTACTTC. Amino acid sequence: CASSNPQSPGQETQYF. The complete variable domain, with remaining parts taken from reference TRBV5-1 and TRBJ2-5, reads KAGVTQTPRYLIKTRGQQVTLSCSPISGHRSVSWYQQTPGQGLQFLFEYFSETQRNKGNFPGRFSGRQFSNSRSEMNVSTLELGDSALYLCASSNPQSPGQETQYFGPGTRLLVL.

The V gene is TRBV25-1, the J gene TRBJ1-1; D call uncertain. V was clipped by 1 base and J by 5 bases, with 5 bases between them. The CDR3 sequence is 12 residues long. From germline, CDR1 is MGHDK and CDR2 SYGVNS. CDR3 sequence reads: CASSESKTEAFF. The CDR3 bases are TGTGCCAGCAGTGAATCCAAAACTGAAGCTTTCTTT.